Reported below is one T cell receptor beta chain. No antigen is known for it. Germline CDR1 and CDR2: MNHEY and SVGAGI. The CDR3 runs to 13 residues. V was shortened by 7 bases and J by 8 bases, with 17 bases between the two germline ends. This entry is derived from a study of shared clonotypes between healthy human individuals. Study-wide context: Contributing individuals were two females and three males aged 18 to 49. For every donor, three CD4 naive, three CD4 memory, two CD8 naive and one CD8 memory plates were used.

The donors, healthy adults who were HIV-negative, had experienced no recent acute infections or vaccinations. Regarding the study as a whole: With few donors, the genetic and exposure-history diversity represented was limited.

Measured with immunoSEQ multiplex PCR; TCRdb has only the in-frame clones, and not every one. The repertoire holds some 660,000 clones, approximately 73% seen once, with around 2% in the top ten. Sequencing input: memory CD4+ T cells sorted from blood. Subset indicated: CD45RA-negative fraction. The V gene is TRBV6-5, the J gene TRBJ1-2; possibly TRBD1 for D (5 bases). The sequence was collected from a woman aged 25 to 39 in good health. The CDR3 nucleotides read TGTGCCAGCATGGGGGGGGAGCTGCGGGGCTACACCTTC. Its translation: CASMGGELRGYTF.